This T cell receptor beta chain was sequenced during a study of T cells in Graves' hyperthyroidism and ophthalmopathy. The study's findings and limits: Most expanded thyroid clonotypes above 0.001 also appeared in blood.

Amplified TCR beta CDR3 regions derived from RNA transcripts. During a first-round RT-PCR of the TCR CDR3, the HTBI primer set was used. TCRdb fed the multiplex PCR reads into MiXCR, producing one record per CDR3 protein. Of about 740,000 distinct CDR3 sequences detected, 14% appear once; the ten largest clones hold 10%. This clonotype came up many times. Its antigen is unknown. Unmatched junction bases numbered 2, after V lost 1 base and J lost 6 bases. The CDR3 has 16 amino acids. Germline CDR1 is SEHNR and CDR2 is FQNEAQ (reference sequence). The V gene is TRBV7-9, the J gene TRBJ2-1; TRBD2 agrees at 14 bases. This receptor was taken from a woman aged 18-35 years with Graves' hyperthyroidism. Sequencing was done on a sample of blood. CDR3 nucleotides: TGTGCCAGCAGCTTAGTGGGACTAGCGGGAGTCAATGAGCAGTTCTTC. It specifies CASSLVGLAGVNEQFF.